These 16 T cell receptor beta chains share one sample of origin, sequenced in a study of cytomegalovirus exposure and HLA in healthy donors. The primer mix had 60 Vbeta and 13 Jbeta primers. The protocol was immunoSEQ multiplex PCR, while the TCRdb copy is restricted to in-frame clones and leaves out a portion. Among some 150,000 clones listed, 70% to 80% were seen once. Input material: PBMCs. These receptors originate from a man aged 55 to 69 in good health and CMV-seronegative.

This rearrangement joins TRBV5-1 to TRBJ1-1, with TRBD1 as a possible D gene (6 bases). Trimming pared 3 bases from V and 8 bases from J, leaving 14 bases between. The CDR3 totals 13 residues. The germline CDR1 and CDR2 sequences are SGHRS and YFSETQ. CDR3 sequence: CASSYGTWGEAFF. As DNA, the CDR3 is TGCGCCAGCAGCTACGGGACATGGGGAGAAGCTTTCTTT.

CDR3 region: CASSLGLAGGFTDTQYF. The CDR3 DNA follows: TGTGCCAGCAGCTTGGGACTAGCGGGAGGGTTCACAGATACGCAGTATTTT. The chain is built from TRBV5-8 and TRBJ2-3, with TRBD2 identical over 14 bases. The CDR3 runs 17 residues. Losses at the gene ends were 0 bases for V and 2 bases for J; bases not matched to a gene: 2. Germline V gene lookup returns CDR1 SGHTS and CDR2 YDEGEE.

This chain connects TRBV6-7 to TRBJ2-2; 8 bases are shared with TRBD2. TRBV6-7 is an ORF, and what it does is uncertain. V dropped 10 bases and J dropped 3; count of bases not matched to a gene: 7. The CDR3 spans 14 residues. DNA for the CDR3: TGTGCCACTAACCCCGGGGGGGACACCGGGGAGCTGTTTTTT. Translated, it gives CATNPGGDTGELFF.

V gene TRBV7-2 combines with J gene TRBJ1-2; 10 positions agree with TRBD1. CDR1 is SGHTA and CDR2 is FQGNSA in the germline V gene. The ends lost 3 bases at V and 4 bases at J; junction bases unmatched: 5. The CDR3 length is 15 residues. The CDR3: CASSFYGTGAYGYTF. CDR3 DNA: TGTGCCAGCAGCTTTTACGGGACAGGGGCCTATGGCTACACCTTC. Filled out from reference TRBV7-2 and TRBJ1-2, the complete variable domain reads GAGVSQSPSNKVTEKGKDVELRCDPISGHTALYWYRQSLGQGLEFLIYFQGNSAPDKSGLPSDRFSAERTGGSVSTLTIQRTQQEDSAVYLCASSFYGTGAYGYTFGSGTRLTVV.

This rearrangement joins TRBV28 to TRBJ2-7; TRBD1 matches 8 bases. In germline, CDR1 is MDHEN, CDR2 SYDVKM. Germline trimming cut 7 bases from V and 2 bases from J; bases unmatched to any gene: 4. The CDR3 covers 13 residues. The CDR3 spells CASKRTGTYEQYF. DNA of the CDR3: TGTGCCAGCAAGCGGACAGGGACCTACGAGCAGTACTTC.

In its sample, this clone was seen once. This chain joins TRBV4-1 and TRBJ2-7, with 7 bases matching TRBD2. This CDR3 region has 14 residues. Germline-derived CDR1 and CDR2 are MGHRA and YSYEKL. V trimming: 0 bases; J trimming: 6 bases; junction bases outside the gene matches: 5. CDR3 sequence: CASSQEGLVGEQYF. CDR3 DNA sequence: TGCGCCAGCAGCCAAGAAGGACTAGTTGGCGAGCAGTACTTC.

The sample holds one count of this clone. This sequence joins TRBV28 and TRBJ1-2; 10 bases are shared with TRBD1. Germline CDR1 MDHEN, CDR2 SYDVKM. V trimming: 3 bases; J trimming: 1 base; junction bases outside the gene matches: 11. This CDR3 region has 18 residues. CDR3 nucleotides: TGTGCCAGCAGTTTCCCGGGACAGGGGCGGGGGGTTAACTATGGCTACACCTTC. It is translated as CASSFPGQGRGVNYGYTF.

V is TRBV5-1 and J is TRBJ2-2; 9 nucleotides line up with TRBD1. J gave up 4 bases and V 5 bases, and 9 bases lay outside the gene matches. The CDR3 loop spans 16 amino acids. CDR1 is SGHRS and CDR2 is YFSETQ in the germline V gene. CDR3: CASSSTGTGSTGELFF. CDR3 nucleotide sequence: TGCGCCAGCAGTTCAACCGGGACAGGGTCCACCGGGGAGCTGTTTTTT.

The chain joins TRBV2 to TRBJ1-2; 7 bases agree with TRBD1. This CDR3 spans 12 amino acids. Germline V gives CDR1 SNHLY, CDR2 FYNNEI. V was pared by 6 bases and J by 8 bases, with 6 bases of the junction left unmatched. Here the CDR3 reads CASRATGVGYTF. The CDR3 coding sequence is TGTGCCAGCAGAGCTACAGGGGTCGGCTACACCTTC.

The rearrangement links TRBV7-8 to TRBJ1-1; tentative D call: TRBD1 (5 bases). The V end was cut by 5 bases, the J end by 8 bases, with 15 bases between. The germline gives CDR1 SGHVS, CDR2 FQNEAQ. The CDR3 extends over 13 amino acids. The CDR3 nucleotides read TGTGCCAGCAGCCCTGACGGGGGTCGCGAAGCTTTCTTT. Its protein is CASSPDGGREAFF.

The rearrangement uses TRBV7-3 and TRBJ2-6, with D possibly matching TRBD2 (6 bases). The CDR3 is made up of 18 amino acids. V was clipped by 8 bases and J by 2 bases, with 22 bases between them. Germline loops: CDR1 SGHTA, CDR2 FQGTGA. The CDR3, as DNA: TGTGCCAGCGGGATGACTAGTGGACCTTATCCTGGGGCCAACGTCCTGACTTTC. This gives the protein CASGMTSGPYPGANVLTF.

The CDR3 loop is CASRETGWRAEAFF. The CDR3 DNA sequence: TGTGCCAGTAGAGAGACAGGGTGGAGGGCTGAAGCTTTCTTT. This rearrangement joins TRBV19 to TRBJ1-1, with 7 positions matching TRBD1. The CDR3 sequence is 14 residues long. Germline CDR1 reads LNHDA; CDR2 reads SQIVND (reference sequence). V lost 6 bases, J lost 6 bases, and 10 bases stayed unmatched.

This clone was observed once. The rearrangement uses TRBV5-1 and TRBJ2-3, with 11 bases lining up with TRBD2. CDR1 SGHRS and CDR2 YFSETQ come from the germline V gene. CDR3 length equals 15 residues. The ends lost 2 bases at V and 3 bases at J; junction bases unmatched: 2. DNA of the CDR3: TGCGCCAGCAGCTTTAGCGGGAGGGCGACAGATACGCAGTATTTT. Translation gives CASSFSGRATDTQYF. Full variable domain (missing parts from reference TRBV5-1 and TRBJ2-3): KAGVTQTPRYLIKTRGQQVTLSCSPISGHRSVSWYQQTPGQGLQFLFEYFSETQRNKGNFPGRFSGRQFSNSRSEMNVSTLELGDSALYLCASSFSGRATDTQYFGPGTRLTVL.

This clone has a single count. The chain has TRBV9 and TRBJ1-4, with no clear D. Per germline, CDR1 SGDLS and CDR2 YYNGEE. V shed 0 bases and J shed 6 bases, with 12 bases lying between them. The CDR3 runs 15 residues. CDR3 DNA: TGTGCCAGCAGCGTAGGAGGCGGTCCTGATGAAAAACTGTTTTTT. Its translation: CASSVGGGPDEKLFF.

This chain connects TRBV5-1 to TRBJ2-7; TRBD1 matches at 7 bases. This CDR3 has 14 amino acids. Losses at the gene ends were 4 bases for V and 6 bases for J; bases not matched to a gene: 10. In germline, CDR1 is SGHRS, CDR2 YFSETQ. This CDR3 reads CASSINRGYGEQYF. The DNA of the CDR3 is TGCGCCAGCAGCATAAACAGGGGATACGGCGAGCAGTACTTC.

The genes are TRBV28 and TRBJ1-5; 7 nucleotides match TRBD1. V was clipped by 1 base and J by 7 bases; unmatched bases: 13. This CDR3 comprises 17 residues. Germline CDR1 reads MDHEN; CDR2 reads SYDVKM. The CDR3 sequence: CASSLLMRGRYSQPQHF. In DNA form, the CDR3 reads TGTGCCAGCAGTTTATTAATGAGGGGGCGTTATTCCCAGCCCCAGCATTTT.